This is a list of T cell receptor beta chains from one sample in a study of blood T cells in healthy people across ages. TCRdb re-analysed the 5' RACE reads in MiXCR, keeping a single row per CDR3 protein. Of under 1,100,000 distinct CDR3 sequences listed, approximately 25% are singletons. This sample was also put to use in a study of T cells of mothers and their children.

The sample taken for sequencing was blood. These receptors came from a girl aged 2 to 10 in good health. Both conserved end residues are part of each CDR3. The D gene is left open where the match is weak. Part of the rows lack a size; the others show once, few, many or a class for expanded clones.

cdr3_nt cdr3_aa clone_size j_call v_call d_call
TGTGCCAGCAGTACCCTTTTGGCCGTCAGGGATTCACCCCTCCACTTT CASSTLLAVRDSPLHF NA TRBJ1-6 TRBV12-3/TRBV12-4 NA
TGTGCCAGCAGCTTAGCGCAGGGAAAACTGTTTTTT CASSLAQGKLFF NA TRBJ1-4 TRBV7-8 NA
TGTGCCACATCGGGGGACTACGAGCAGTACTTC CATSGDYEQYF NA TRBJ2-7 TRBV24-1 NA
TGTGCCAGCAGCTTACTACAGGGCTCGGATGAAGCTTTCTTT CASSLLQGSDEAFF NA TRBJ1-1 TRBV7-8 NA
TGTGCCAGCAGCTTACTTGTCCCGACAGGGGGTGAAAAACTGTTTTTT CASSLLVPTGGEKLFF NA TRBJ1-4 TRBV7-9 TRBD1
TGTGCCAGCAGCCATCGACAGGGCAACGCTGAAGCTTTCTTT CASSHRQGNAEAFF NA TRBJ1-1 TRBV7-9 TRBD1
TGTGCCAGCAGTTACACAGCCTCTCAGCCCCAGCATTTT CASSYTASQPQHF few TRBJ1-5 TRBV6-5 NA
TGTGCCAGCAGCCCAACGGAGAGTCCTTACTCTGAGCAGTTCTTC CASSPTESPYSEQFF few TRBJ2-1 TRBV7-2 NA
TGCAGCCATCCAGACGGGGCAGTCGATGAGCAGTTCTTC CSHPDGAVDEQFF few TRBJ2-1 TRBV29-1 NA
TGCAGTGCTAGAGGTTTAGGGGAAGAAAAACTGTTTTTT CSARGLGEEKLFF few TRBJ1-4 TRBV20-1 NA
TGCGCCAGCAGCTTGGACACACCCGCGAACACCGGGGAGCTGTTTTTT CASSLDTPANTGELFF few TRBJ2-2 TRBV5-1 NA
TGCAGTGCTAGCGGGAGGGCCTATGAGACCCAGTACTTC CSASGRAYETQYF few TRBJ2-5 TRBV20-1 TRBD2
TGCGCCAGCAGCCCCCAGGACAGTATTGCTCAGAACATTCAGTACTTC CASSPQDSIAQNIQYF few TRBJ2-4 TRBV5-1 NA
TGTGCCAGCAGTTTTGGGGATCGAGGCATTCAGTACTTC CASSFGDRGIQYF few TRBJ2-4 TRBV12-3/TRBV12-4 NA
TGTGCCAGCAGCCAAGGGGGAACGGGGGGCAATCAGCCCCAGCATTTT CASSQGGTGGNQPQHF NA TRBJ1-5 TRBV3-1 NA
TGTGCCAGCAGCTTAATTTGGGGACTACAGCCCTACAATGAGCAGTTCTTC CASSLIWGLQPYNEQFF few TRBJ2-1 TRBV7-2 TRBD2
TGTGCCAGTGGGGAGGGAGTTGGACGAAAACTGTTTTTT CASGEGVGRKLFF few TRBJ1-4 TRBV28 NA
TGTGCCATCAGTGATTTGGGTGGGGATGAAGCTTTCTTT CAISDLGGDEAFF few TRBJ1-1 TRBV10-3 NA
TGTGCCCTCTCGCGGTCTAGCGGAAACAATGAGCAGTTCTTC CALSRSSGNNEQFF few TRBJ2-1 TRBV7-9 TRBD2
TGTGCCAGCAGTGAAGCGGCGAGGCCAACTAATGAAAAACTGTTTTTT CASSEAARPTNEKLFF NA TRBJ1-4 TRBV2 NA
TGTGCCACCAGTGATGCCGGAAGGGGTTACAATGAGCAGTTCTTC CATSDAGRGYNEQFF NA TRBJ2-1 TRBV24-1 NA
TGTGCCAGCAGTCCAAAGTCGACTAGCACAGATACGCAGTATTTT CASSPKSTSTDTQYF few TRBJ2-3 TRBV4-2 NA
TGTGCCAGCAGCTCGGACACCCTAAACACAGATACGCAGTATTTT CASSSDTLNTDTQYF NA TRBJ2-3 TRBV13 NA
TGTGCCAGCTCACGAATCAAACAGGGCCGTATCGCTAATGAAAAACTGTTTTTT CASSRIKQGRIANEKLFF NA TRBJ1-4 TRBV18 NA
TGTGCCAGCTCACCAACGGGGACCAATCAGCCCCAGCATTTT CASSPTGTNQPQHF NA TRBJ1-5 TRBV18 NA
TGTGCCAGCAGCGTCGACCTCCTAGGAGAGCAGTTCTTC CASSVDLLGEQFF NA TRBJ2-1 TRBV7-8 NA
TGCGCCAGCAGCCCCCCAGCGGCGATGAATTCACCCCTCCACTTT CASSPPAAMNSPLHF few TRBJ1-6 TRBV4-1 NA
TGTGCCAGCAGTTTAGGTCGGGAGGCACTGTACAATGAGCAGTTCTTC CASSLGREALYNEQFF few TRBJ2-1 TRBV28 TRBD2
TGTGCCAGCAGTGTCCTGGGGGACAATGAGCAGTTCTTC CASSVLGDNEQFF many TRBJ2-1 TRBV27 NA
TGCGCCAGCAGCTTGGTTTTAACCGGTGGCGTCGGGTACAATGAGCAGTTCTTC CASSLVLTGGVGYNEQFF few TRBJ2-1 TRBV5-1 NA
TGCGCCAGCAGCTTGTACCGGGGTACTCAAGAGACCCAGTACTTC CASSLYRGTQETQYF NA TRBJ2-5 TRBV5-1 NA
TGTGCCAGCAGTAAACTATGGGGGGGACAAGGGACCCAGTACTTC CASSKLWGGQGTQYF NA TRBJ2-5 TRBV6-6 NA
TGTGCCAGCCGAGGGGACGGGACCTACGAGCAGTACTTC CASRGDGTYEQYF NA TRBJ2-7 TRBV28 NA
TGCAGTGCGAAACGACTTAGCGGGGACTCCTACGAGCAGTACTTC CSAKRLSGDSYEQYF NA TRBJ2-7 TRBV20-1 TRBD2
TGCGCCAGCAGCTTGAGCGGGGTTAGCACAGATACGCAGTATTTT CASSLSGVSTDTQYF many TRBJ2-3 TRBV5-1 TRBD2
TGTGCCAGCAGCTGGCGGATAACCTCGTACCAAGAGACCCAGTACTTC CASSWRITSYQETQYF few TRBJ2-5 TRBV7-8 NA
TGCAGTGCCCCGTTACAGGGGGCGATGGGAAACACCATATATTTT CSAPLQGAMGNTIYF NA TRBJ1-3 TRBV20-1 TRBD1